This TCR beta chain was sequenced for a study of shared clonotypes between healthy human individuals. The V gene's germline CDR1 is ENHRY and CDR2 SYGVKD. There are 14 residues in the CDR3. The V and J ends lost 5 bases and 0 bases respectively, with 10 bases between them. TCRdb's table, derived via immunoSEQ multiplex PCR, lists solely in-frame clones and lacks some. Of approximately 700,000 clones listed, 73% were seen once; the top ten hold 1.5% to 2%. As for this clone: This sample also contains other DNA sequences that code for the same CDR3.

Sequencing input: memory CD4+ T cells sorted from blood. Regarding subset: CD45RA-negative fraction. The TCR sequence derives from a woman in her 30s in good health. This sequence joins TRBV10-3 and TRBJ1-1; weak D call: TRBD1 (6 bases). The CDR3 reads CAISTGQMNTEAFF. The CDR3 DNA reads as TGTGCCATCAGTACAGGACAGATGAACACTGAAGCTTTCTTT.